Shown below are 14 T cell receptor beta chains from a single sample sequenced in a study of T-cell memory formation after mild COVID-19. MiXCR, run by TCRdb on the 5' RACE reads, gives a single entry per CDR3 protein. The repertoire consists of roughly 310,000 distinct CDR3 sequences, with more than 15% occurring once and the leading ten covering roughly 23%. The sequencing input was PBMCs or a T cell subset sorted from them (not recorded which). All receptors derive from a young man who had mild COVID-19 (a few samples of this study predate the infection). Cell type and time point are not known.

The rearrangement links TRBV25-1 to TRBJ2-1; D is unclear. This CDR3 is 15 amino acids long. The V gene's germline CDR1 is MGHDK and CDR2 SYGVNS. Trimming removed 6 bases from V and 0 bases from J, with 12 bases in between. CDR3 bases: TGTGCCAGCAGGACAAGTAGAAGCTCCTACAATGAGCAGTTCTTC. Its translation: CASRTSRSSYNEQFF.

The V and J genes are TRBV7-2 and TRBJ1-1; the match to TRBD1 covers 7 bases. CDR1 SGHTA and CDR2 FQGNSA come from the germline V gene. Germline trimming cut 5 bases from V and 3 bases from J; bases unmatched to any gene: 9. CDR3 length equals 15 residues. The CDR3 DNA sequence: TGTGCCAGCAGCCGCAATCAGGGGGTGCACACTGAAGCTTTCTTT. This encodes CASSRNQGVHTEAFF.

Only a few counts were recorded for this clonotype. V usage is TRBV10-3 and J usage is TRBJ2-7; 8 bases are a match to TRBD2. Germline V gives CDR1 ENHRY, CDR2 SYGVKD. V lost 0 bases, J lost 5 bases, and 9 bases stayed unmatched. CDR3 length: 16 residues. CDR3: CAISESPGGAVDEQYV. CDR3 in DNA: TGTGCCATCAGTGAGTCGCCGGGGGGGGCCGTCGACGAGCAGTACGTC.

The chain links TRBV7-6 to TRBJ2-7; D remains ambiguous. This CDR3 comprises 14 residues. CDR1 SGHVS and CDR2 FNYEAQ come from the germline V gene. The V end was cut by 3 bases, the J end by 0 bases, with 9 bases between. CDR3 sequence: CASSFGEVSYEQYV. The CDR3 nucleotides read TGTGCCAGCAGCTTTGGAGAGGTCTCCTACGAGCAGTACGTC.

This clonotype has a handful of counts. V usage is TRBV5-1 and J usage is TRBJ1-2, with unresolved D. CDR1 and CDR2 (germline): SGHRS, YFSETQ. CDR3 length: 14 amino acids. V was shortened by 4 bases and J by 4 bases, with 14 bases between the two germline ends. The CDR3 here is CASSADVPIYGYTF. CDR3 nucleotides: TGCGCCAGCAGCGCGGACGTCCCGATCTATGGCTACACCTTC.

Only a few counts were recorded for this clonotype. The gene calls are TRBV2 and TRBJ1-3, with D unclear. CDR1 is SNHLY, CDR2 FYNNEI, per germline. V shed 3 bases and J shed 3 bases, with 12 bases lying between them. CDR3 size: 15 residues. The CDR3 DNA is TGTGCCAGCAGTGATGTCCGGGCCGGTGGAAACACCATATATTTT. Its protein product is CASSDVRAGGNTIYF.

This sequence joins TRBV12-3 or TRBV12-4 and TRBJ2-1, with TRBD2 matching over 15 bases. With V trimmed by 6 bases and J by 6 bases, 6 bases remained unmatched. The CDR3 extends over 16 amino acids. The DNA for the CDR3 is TGTGCCAGCAGCCGTTGGACTAGCGGGGGGGCCAATGAGCAGTTCTTC. Translating gives CASSRWTSGGANEQFF.

This clonotype was recorded many times. V and J are TRBV5-1 and TRBJ2-3; TRBD2 might be the D (6 bases). This CDR3 has 16 amino acids. CDR1 is SGHRS, CDR2 YFSETQ, per germline. V lost 5 bases to trimming and J lost 2 bases, with 18 bases between them. The CDR3 nucleotides are TGCGCCAGCAGGAGGGTCGGGGGATTGAACACAGATACGCAGTATTTT. Residues: CASRRVGGLNTDTQYF.

This clonotype appeared a few times. The J gene is TRBJ1-1, the V gene TRBV10-3; D may be TRBD1 (6 bases). Germline lookup yields CDR1 ENHRY and CDR2 SYGVKD. Between the trimmed V and J ends, which lost 4 bases and 4 bases, there was a span of 10 bases. The CDR3 runs to 13 residues. The CDR3 here is CAISADSGTEAFF. The CDR3 nucleotides read TGTGCCATCAGTGCGGACAGCGGCACTGAAGCTTTCTTT.

The chain is built from TRBV5-6 and TRBJ1-4; the D gene is possibly TRBD1 (5 bases). This CDR3 contains 13 residues. The germline CDR1 and CDR2 sequences are SGHDT and YYEEEE. V was trimmed by 4 bases and J by 8 bases, leaving 12 bases between them. CDR3 amino acids: CASSRSGAEKLFF. CDR3 nucleotides: TGTGCCAGCAGCAGATCCGGGGCCGAAAAACTGTTTTTT.

The chain has TRBV7-2 and TRBJ2-1; 7 nucleotides agree with TRBD1. Germline CDR1 reads SGHTA; CDR2 reads FQGNSA. V was clipped by 2 bases and J by 5 bases; unmatched bases: 3. The CDR3 has 14 amino acids. Written as DNA, the CDR3 is TGTGCCAGCAGCTTAATGGGACAGCACAATGAGCAGTTCTTC. As protein: CASSLMGQHNEQFF.

This clonotype was seen more than once but under ten times. The chain is built from TRBV4-3 and TRBJ1-2; no definite D call. V was shortened by 5 bases and J by 8 bases, with 12 bases between the two germline ends. CDR3 length: 12 residues. Germline loops: CDR1 LGHNA, CDR2 YSLEER. In DNA form, the CDR3 reads TGCGCCAGCAGCGCCCCGGGAAGGGGCTACACCTTC. Amino acid sequence: CASSAPGRGYTF.

This clonotype was seen only a few times. The chain employs TRBV27 and TRBJ1-2, with D possibly matching TRBD1 (6 bases). There are 19 residues in the CDR3. Looked up from germline, CDR1 is MNHEY and CDR2 is SMNVEV (reference sequence). Trimming removed 6 bases at V and 3 bases at J, with 29 bases between. The CDR3 protein is CASSLVSTTLRGADYGYTF. The CDR3 bases are TGTGCCAGCAGCCTCGTATCGACCACCTTAAGGGGGGCGGACTATGGCTACACCTTC.

This clonotype was counted many times. The rearrangement uses TRBV5-1 and TRBJ2-1; D is undetermined. The V end was cut by 6 bases, the J end by 0 bases, with 10 bases between. This CDR3 is built from 14 residues. The germline V gene encodes CDR1 SGHRS and CDR2 YFSETQ. Here the CDR3 reads CASNSVLSYNEQFF. Here the CDR3 DNA reads TGCGCCAGCAACTCTGTCCTCTCCTACAATGAGCAGTTCTTC.